This record covers a single T cell receptor (beta chain). This clonotype was seen many times. The antigen it recognizes is unknown. No much larger clonotype is one base removed from it; base qualities were not supplied. This record comes from a study of molecular identifiers for immune sequencing clone quantification (dated by TCRdb to the late 2010s). About the full investigation: For a replicate experiment, the RNA from either 20,000 or 100,000 naive CD8 T cells was divided into five aliquots, and four of those aliquots went on to sequencing. The study was a methods study using CD8 T cells to benchmark molecular-identifier clustering-based TCR repertoire sequencing (MIDCIRS) and TCR RNA copy counting.

Receptors were amplified or captured by PCR. This sample was sequenced with an Illumina HiSeq 4000. Preparation of bulk TCR libraries followed a previously described approach, with the TCR primers listed in Table S5. Total RNA was purified with the Qiagen AllPrep DNA/RNA kit. Before any analysis, reads coming from multiple sequencing runs of the same library were combined into one pool. The source study handled its data this way. Reads were retained only if the reads had an exact TCR constant sequence, and the retained reads were trimmed to 150 nt and grouped according to their 12-nt molecular barcodes. Reads within each barcode group were sub-clustered using a 15% Levenshtein threshold, and quality-weighted consensus sequences were constructed for each RNA molecule. Non-functional sequences were removed, as were lower-count sequences one edit away from another. Barcode sub-clusters with fewer than 20% of the maximum read count were removed, based on fitting two negative binomial distributions. The public reads were run again by TCRdb, first through fastp at Q25 and then through MiXCR, and only productive beta chains were kept. Each CDR3 protein gets just one entry, which takes the most common genes and DNA from the rows behind it. None of the V and J calls come from the authors' own analysis; TCRdb made them. The sample table holds 300,000 to 400,000 distinct CDR3 sequences, of which about 22% were seen once. About 0.79% of the sample is taken by the ten largest.

Including cysteine and phenylalanine, the CDR3 has 11 amino acids. This entry keeps only the CDR3 DNA: 33 bases, framed from base 1. V drops 8 bases and J drops 0 bases, leaving 3 bases in between. General findings and caveats noted by the study authors: When barcode sub-clustering was omitted, TCR diversity was inflated by chimeric consensus sequences, with chimeras reaching as high as 47%. Naive libraries contained spiked-in Jurkat TCR RNA (more than 9 copies' worth), which is not part of the donor repertoire. Spiked-in Jurkat TCR RNA equivalent to a single cell was reported to be detectable even among approximately 1 million naive CD8 T cells. Modeling gave around 3 recovered TCR RNA copies per cell versus approximately 9 by digital PCR, implying about 30% capture efficiency. Clones above 20 RNA copies held over 99% of molecules in CMV-specific effector cells but under 1% in naive cells. Highly expanded clone sizes could be underestimated because identical TCR molecules may share a barcode.

Naive CD8 T cell libraries were made from approximately 20,000 to 1,000,000 sorted cells using 10%, 30% or 50% of purified RNA. Naive CD8 T cells were FACS-sorted as CD8+CD4-CCR7+CD45RA+ on a BD FACSAria II into RLT Plus buffer. To test detection sensitivity, Jurkat RNA equal to ten TCR copies was added to samples of about 20,000-1,000,000 naive CD8 T cells. CD8 T cells were enriched using RosetteSep CD8+ T Cell Enrichment Cocktail and Ficoll-Paque, and the enriched cells then underwent ACK red cell lysis. The chain is encoded by TRBV12-3 or TRBV12-4 joined to TRBJ2-3, with no confidently assigned D gene. This TCR derives from a human donor in good health. Some libraries in this study had Jurkat cell RNA spiked in. Source material: naive CD8+ T cells from blood, with Jurkat cell RNA spiked in. The sample's cell subset or site label is to be understood as: FACS-sorted CD8+CD4-CCR7+CD45RA+ naive T cells. This receptor has the CDR3 CASRSTDTQYF. The DNA sequence is given as TGTGCCAGCCGGAGCACAGATACGCAGTATTTT.